Sequencing of this T cell receptor (beta chain) was carried out in a study of T cells in Graves' hyperthyroidism and ophthalmopathy. Study findings and constraints: In validation, the model predicted ophthalmopathy. These predictions came a median roughly 6 months before onset.

Amplification targeted TCR beta CDR3 regions from RNA transcripts. HTBI primers drove first-round RT-PCR of the TCR CDR3. TCRdb re-called the multiplex PCR reads through MiXCR, storing one row per CDR3 protein. The sample holds about 200,000 distinct CDR3 sequences, 17% seen once. The CDR3 runs to 13 residues. Trimming stripped 1 base from V and 1 base from J, with 4 bases between. The germline CDR1 and CDR2 sequences are MGHDK and SYGVNS. This clonotype was recorded many times. No antigen is known for it. The V call is TRBV25-1, the J call TRBJ2-5; no definite D call. The sample was blood. The clonotype comes from a woman between 50 and 59 years old with Graves' hyperthyroidism. The CDR3 spells CASSESPQETQYF. CDR3 DNA: TGTGCCAGCAGTGAATCCCCCCAAGAGACCCAGTACTTC.